The present entry profiles one T cell receptor beta chain with its context. Its antigen is still unknown. Assay: immunoSEQ multiplex PCR; the TCRdb copy retains only in-frame clones and omits some. The table records approximately 180,000 clones, around 90% of them present only once. These data come from a study of T cell responses to AZD1222 COVID-19 vaccine. Regarding the study as a whole: Repertoire collection took place solely once the T cell response had peaked. Dominant CD4 TCR responses targeted spike regions 160-218 and 743-854. Donors skewed white British and female; clonal diversity was possibly underestimated. Baseline seropositivity characterized only six AZD1222 recipients.

The CDR3 sequence is 15 residues long. The V end was cut by 7 bases, the J end by 4 bases, with 19 bases between. From germline, CDR1 is MNHEY and CDR2 SVGAGI. The V gene is TRBV6-5, the J gene TRBJ1-2; TRBD1 might be the D (5 bases). The TCR sequence derives from an adult in good health. Specimen: peripheral blood, collected on day 0 of AZD1222 vaccination. CDR3 bases: TGTGCCAGCATTCTTGGGGGAACCCCTAGCTATGGCTACACCTTC. Translating it yields CASILGGTPSYGYTF.